These 26 T cell receptor beta chains originate from one sample sequenced in a study of cytomegalovirus exposure and HLA in healthy donors. The protocol was immunoSEQ multiplex PCR, while the TCRdb copy is restricted to in-frame clones and leaves out a portion. The sample contains about 44,000 clones, approximately 94% of which appear only once. The sequenced material came from PBMCs. Receptors originate from a young woman in good health and CMV-seronegative.

The rearrangement links TRBV5-4 to TRBJ2-5; 12 bases fit TRBD1. Germline CDR1 is SGHNT and CDR2 is YYREEE (reference sequence). With V trimmed by 0 bases and J by 5 bases, 5 bases remained unmatched. The CDR3 is 16 residues long. The CDR3: CASSLVGTGGEETQYF. Written as DNA, the CDR3 is TGTGCCAGCAGCTTGGTGGGGACAGGGGGCGAGGAGACCCAGTACTTC.

This chain links TRBV6-9 with TRBJ2-7; 12 nucleotides line up with TRBD2. The CDR3 has 16 residues. In germline, CDR1 is MNHGY, CDR2 SVAAGI. J was trimmed by 2 bases and V by 2 bases; bases with no gene match: 4. CDR3 sequence reads: CASSYGTSGLPYEQYF. CDR3 in DNA: TGTGCCAGCAGTTATGGGACTAGCGGGTTGCCCTACGAGCAGTACTTC.

This clone was picked up one time. This sequence joins TRBV2 and TRBJ1-2, with a tentative D call TRBD1 (6 bases). This CDR3 is 14 amino acids long. Trimming took off 6 bases at V and 8 bases at J, with 19 bases between the two ends. CDR1 and CDR2 from the germline V gene are SNHLY and FYNNEI. CDR3 protein: CASSLQGQRRGYTF. Here the CDR3 DNA reads TGTGCCAGCAGCCTACAGGGTCAGAGGCGCGGCTACACCTTC.

This chain connects TRBV6-5 to TRBJ1-3; 7 nucleotides agree with TRBD1. Germline V gene data show CDR1 as MNHEY and CDR2 as SVGAGI. The V and J ends lost 6 bases and 6 bases, in that order; junction bases with no gene match: 11. The CDR3 length is 15 residues. The CDR3 DNA reads as TGTGCCAGCAGCCCTAGACAGGGAAGGCAAAACACCATATATTTT. Translated: CASSPRQGRQNTIYF.

The V call is TRBV5-8, the J call TRBJ2-1, with D unclear. V gave up 4 bases and J gave up 0 bases, with 8 bases separating them. Germline V gene sequence: CDR1 SGHTS, CDR2 YDEGEE. This CDR3 has 14 residues. CDR3 in DNA: TGTGCCAGCAGCCTGAGGAGCTCCTACAATGAGCAGTTCTTC. Translating it yields CASSLRSSYNEQFF.

The rearrangement uses TRBV28 and TRBJ1-1, with 7 bases identical to TRBD1. Germline loops: CDR1 MDHEN, CDR2 SYDVKM. V shed 5 bases and J 5 bases; nucleotides not matched to a gene: 8. This CDR3 contains 14 residues. The CDR3 coding sequence is TGTGCCAGCAGTACGAACAGGGGCGAGACTGAAGCTTTCTTT. As protein: CASSTNRGETEAFF.

This chain joins TRBV5-1 and TRBJ1-6, with D tentatively TRBD1 (5 bases). Germline V gene data show CDR1 as SGHRS and CDR2 as YFSETQ. Deletions cut 4 bases from V and 7 bases from J, with 15 bases between. The CDR3 extends over 15 amino acids. The CDR3 nucleotides read TGCGCCAGCAGCCCCCGGGGGGAGGGCAATTCACCCCTCCACTTT. Translating it yields CASSPRGEGNSPLHF.

The chain recombines TRBV5-6 with TRBJ2-7, with D perhaps matching TRBD1 (5 bases). The CDR3 is 13 amino acids. In germline, CDR1 is SGHDT, CDR2 YYEEEE. Trimming stripped 3 bases from V and 5 bases from J, with 12 bases between. The CDR3 protein is CASSWGVANEQYF. In nucleotides, the CDR3 is TGTGCCAGCAGCTGGGGCGTGGCCAACGAGCAGTACTTC.

V usage is TRBV19 and J usage is TRBJ1-3; D is uncertain. CDR3 length: 12 amino acids. V was pared by 7 bases and J by 2 bases, with 6 bases between. CDR1 LNHDA and CDR2 SQIVND come from the germline V gene (reference sequence). The CDR3 loop is CASITAGNTIYF. CDR3 nucleotides: TGTGCCAGTATTACGGCTGGAAACACCATATATTTT.

The gene calls are TRBV5-6 and TRBJ1-1; D remains ambiguous. Germline CDR1 reads SGHDT; CDR2 reads YYEEEE. V shed 0 bases and J shed 4 bases, with 13 bases lying between them. The CDR3 covers 15 residues. The CDR3 here is CASSLAGESATEAFF. In nucleotides, the CDR3 is TGTGCCAGCAGCTTGGCCGGAGAATCGGCCACTGAAGCTTTCTTT.

The J gene is TRBJ2-5, the V gene TRBV27, with 7 bases matching TRBD2. In germline, CDR1 is MNHEY, CDR2 SMNVEV (reference sequence). With 5 bases clipped from V and 6 bases from J, the junction kept 15 bases outside the gene matches. The CDR3 consists of 16 residues. The CDR3 sequence: CASSPYSSGDGKTQYF. The CDR3 DNA reads as TGTGCCAGCAGTCCTTATTCCAGCGGGGATGGGAAGACCCAGTACTTC.

The chain links TRBV9 to TRBJ2-2; D might be TRBD1 (5 bases). Germline lookup yields CDR1 SGDLS and CDR2 YYNGEE. The CDR3 has 15 residues. V was shortened by 0 bases and J by 3 bases, with 9 bases between the two germline ends. In DNA, the CDR3 is TGTGCCAGCAGCGTAGAGGGGCGCGACACCGGGGAGCTGTTTTTT. It specifies CASSVEGRDTGELFF.

The J gene is TRBJ2-1, the V gene TRBV5-4; weak D call: TRBD2 (5 bases). This CDR3 region has 13 residues. Per germline, CDR1 SGHNT and CDR2 YYREEE (reference sequence). V lost 6 bases and J lost 10, with 17 bases in between. CDR3 coding DNA: TGTGCCAGCACCCTTTGGGATAGGGAGGAGCAGTTCTTC. Residues: CASTLWDREEQFF.

The chain combines TRBV9 with TRBJ1-4, with 10 bases that match TRBD1. The CDR3 has 15 amino acids. With V trimmed by 1 base and J by 8 bases, 5 bases remained unmatched. Germline V gives CDR1 SGDLS, CDR2 YYNGEE. The CDR3 loop reads CASSVMGQGNEKLFF. CDR3 coding DNA: TGTGCCAGCAGCGTAATGGGACAGGGGAACGAAAAACTGTTTTTT.

The V and J genes are TRBV28 and TRBJ2-7; possibly TRBD1 for D (5 bases). CDR3 size: 15 residues. Germline assignment: CDR1 MDHEN and CDR2 SYDVKM. Trimming took off 3 bases at V and 3 bases at J, with 15 bases between the two ends. The CDR3 DNA follows: TGTGCCAGCAGTTTGAAGGGGCAGGGTATCTACGAGCAGTACTTC. Amino acids: CASSLKGQGIYEQYF. Supplemented by reference TRBV28 and TRBJ2-7, the full variable domain reads DVKVTQSSRYLVKRTGEKVFLECVQDMDHENMFWYRQDPGLGLRLIYFSYDVKMKEKGDIPEGYSVSREKKERFSLILESASTNQTSMYLCASSLKGQGIYEQYFGPGTRLTVT.

The chain combines TRBV11-2 with TRBJ2-5; 7 positions match TRBD1. This CDR3 has 15 amino acids. CDR1 is SGHAT and CDR2 is FQNNGV in the germline V gene. The V and J ends lost 5 bases and 2 bases, in that order; junction bases with no gene match: 8. The CDR3 reads CASSATGVNQETQYF. The CDR3 DNA sequence: TGTGCCAGCAGCGCCACAGGGGTTAATCAAGAGACCCAGTACTTC.

This chain links TRBV9 with TRBJ1-2; 8 bases match TRBD1. The junction had 6 bases not matched to a gene; V was cut back by 5 bases and J by 6 bases. CDR3 length: 13 amino acids. CDR1 is SGDLS and CDR2 is YYNGEE in the germline V gene. The CDR3 nucleotides are TGTGCCAGCAGTGCCCAGGGGGCAAATGGCTACACCTTC. Amino acid sequence: CASSAQGANGYTF.

The V and J genes are TRBV5-1 and TRBJ2-4; unclear D gene. CDR1 is SGHRS, CDR2 YFSETQ, per germline. Trimming shortened V by 3 bases and J by 2 bases, and 12 bases separated the two germline ends. This CDR3 comprises 15 residues. CDR3 sequence reads: CASSSSHGSKNIQYF. CDR3 coding DNA: TGCGCCAGCAGCTCCTCACATGGTTCCAAAAACATTCAGTACTTC.

The V gene is TRBV19, the J gene TRBJ1-4, with 7 bases lining up with TRBD1. Germline CDR1 is LNHDA and CDR2 is SQIVND (reference sequence). V was pared by 1 base and J by 8 bases, with 10 bases of the junction left unmatched. The CDR3 runs 16 residues. In DNA form, the CDR3 reads TGTGCCAGTAGTATAGTAGGAGGGGGCCTTCGGGAAAAACTGTTTTTT. Its protein product is CASSIVGGGLREKLFF.

This sequence joins TRBV28 and TRBJ2-7; D unresolved. The CDR3 loop spans 12 amino acids. Looked up from germline, CDR1 is MDHEN and CDR2 is SYDVKM. V gave up 6 bases and J gave up 4 bases, with 10 bases separating them. CDR3 residues: CASRPTSYEQYF. In nucleotides, the CDR3 is TGTGCCAGCAGGCCCACAAGTTACGAGCAGTACTTC.

The V and J genes are TRBV7-2 and TRBJ2-5, with a possible D match to TRBD1 (5 bases). This CDR3 spans 13 amino acids. Germline CDR1 reads SGHTA; CDR2 reads FQGNSA. V lost 5 bases, J lost 2 bases, and 9 bases lay in between. CDR3 amino acids: CASSQRTQETQYF. The CDR3 coding sequence is TGTGCCAGCAGCCAAAGGACACAAGAGACCCAGTACTTC.

This clone was picked up one time. The chain joins TRBV6-5 to TRBJ2-2; 7 bases line up with TRBD2. The CDR3 is 16 residues long. Germline-derived CDR1 and CDR2 are MNHEY and SVGAGI. The junction had 5 bases not matched to a gene; V was cut back by 0 bases and J by 4 bases. CDR3 protein: CASSYSGGRSTGELFF. In DNA form, the CDR3 reads TGTGCCAGCAGTTACTCGGGGGGGAGATCCACCGGGGAGCTGTTTTTT.

A single count supports this clone. The chain employs TRBV9 and TRBJ2-2; no definite D call. Germline CDR1 is SGDLS and CDR2 is YYNGEE. This CDR3 is built from 14 residues. V lost 5 bases and J 0 bases, leaving 8 bases between the germline ends. The CDR3 loop is CASRLTSNTGELFF. The CDR3 region has the DNA TGTGCCAGCAGGTTGACATCGAACACCGGGGAGCTGTTTTTT.

This clone was observed a single time. The chain's CDR3 is CATPRQGADNEQFF. CDR3 nucleotides: TGTGCCACCCCAAGACAGGGGGCTGACAATGAGCAGTTCTTC. This chain connects TRBV6-1 to TRBJ2-1; 10 bases are a match to TRBD1. V was pared by 10 bases and J by 5 bases, with 8 bases of the junction left unmatched. CDR3 length equals 14 residues. Germline V gene sequence: CDR1 MNHNS, CDR2 SASEGT.

The chain has TRBV7-3 and TRBJ1-3; TRBD1 is a possible D gene (5 bases). Germline CDR1 is SGHTA and CDR2 is FQGTGA. The CDR3 totals 18 residues. The V end was cut by 5 bases, the J end by 0 bases, with 20 bases between. CDR3 DNA: TGTGCCAGCAGCCCAAAACCCGGGACTCCGAGCTCTGGAAACACCATATATTTT. It codes for CASSPKPGTPSSGNTIYF.

The rearrangement links TRBV6-1 to TRBJ2-7; tentatively, D is TRBD2 (6 bases). The ends were cut back, 7 bases at V and 5 bases at J, with 18 bases in the middle. Germline CDR1 is MNHNS and CDR2 is SASEGT. CDR3 length: 14 amino acids. DNA for the CDR3: TGTGCCAGCAAACTAACAGGCGGGGTCCACGAGCAGTACTTC. Translating it yields CASKLTGGVHEQYF.